This TCR beta chain stems from a study of PD-1 blockade in classical Hodgkin lymphoma. TCRdb keeps only in-frame clones here, not all; method: immunoSEQ multiplex PCR. The sample records roughly 20,000 clones, 60% to 80% being singletons. Time point in this sample: cycle 4 day 1 (C4D1), after 6 weeks of nivolumab. No patient escaped relapse after autologous stem cell transplantation, and brentuximab vedotin exposure varied. V was cut by 2 bases and J by 1 base, with 8 bases left in between. CDR1 is SGHTA and CDR2 is FQGNSA in the germline V gene. CDR3 length: 14 residues. The source is a human donor with classical Hodgkin lymphoma. The specimen was peripheral blood mononuclear cells (PBMCs), collected before the fourth cycle of nivolumab. The chain carries TRBV7-2 and TRBJ1-1; D not certain. CDR3 sequence: CASSLSYENTEAFF. DNA of the CDR3: TGTGCCAGCAGCTTATCGTACGAGAACACTGAAGCTTTCTTT.